This T cell receptor (beta chain) is from a study of shared clonotypes between healthy human individuals. Study in general: The donor pool was made up of a couple of women and three men aged 18 to 49. The plates for each donor numbered three CD4 naive, three CD4 memory, two CD8 naive and one CD8 memory. The study's findings and limits: Clonotypes shared by all four donors outscored non-shared clonotypes in generation probability.

Naivety among CD8 cells was defined by CD45RO negativity and positive CCR7 selection, thereby excluding terminally differentiated effector memory CD45RA+ cells. The V end lost 4 bases, the J end lost 6 bases, and 17 bases lay between the germline ends. The CDR3 sequence is 14 residues long. CDR1 SGDLS and CDR2 YYNGEE come from the germline V gene. Concerning this clone itself: Its target is not known.

The material for each subset, its genomic DNA, was split evenly across several immunoSEQ plates. The data were produced by immunoSEQ multiplex PCR, yet TCRdb's version contains in-frame clones alone and is incomplete. In the table there are approximately 1.9 million clones, roughly 93% of which are singletons. This chain joins TRBV9 and TRBJ2-7; possibly TRBD1 for D (6 bases). Source material: naive CD8+ T cells from PBMCs. The TCR was taken from a young man in good health. Some clones in this sample may be carry-over from other donors' samples. CDR3 residues: CASSLTPGDREQYF. CDR3 DNA sequence: TGTGCCAGCAGCCTAACTCCAGGGGATCGCGAGCAGTACTTC.